What follows is one T cell receptor (beta chain) and its context. What it binds is not known. Diagnosis rested on symptoms, serum thyroxine and TRAb, thyroid ultrasound, and orbital computed tomography. Source material for PBMCs was 10 ml fresh peripheral blood. The TCR beta CDR3 regions underwent amplification using RNA transcripts as the source. In the first-round RT-PCR of the TCR CDR3, the HTBI primer set was used. One entry per CDR3 protein, called by TCRdb with MiXCR from the multiplex PCR reads. The data hold around 600,000 distinct CDR3 sequences, with about 14% observed a single time. The data stem from a study of T cells in Graves' hyperthyroidism and ophthalmopathy. Points from the study as a whole: Ophthalmopathy prediction by the model preceded onset by a median 6.5 months. Most expanded thyroid clonotypes above 0.001 also appeared in blood.

V dropped 5 bases and J dropped 4; count of bases not matched to a gene: 14. The CDR3 is 17 amino acids. The sequence was obtained from a woman in her 50s with Graves' ophthalmopathy. The chain couples TRBV12-3 or TRBV12-4 to TRBJ2-3; 8 bases are shared with TRBD2. Input material: blood. Here the CDR3 reads CASSPLKGLAGADTQYF. The CDR3 DNA is TGTGCCAGCAGTCCCTTAAAAGGACTAGCTGGTGCAGATACGCAGTATTTT.